Sequencing of this T cell receptor beta chain was carried out in a study of vaccination and CD4 T cells after COVID-19. Study-level information: Nasal swab PCR had detected SARS-CoV-2 in convalescent patients, nine mild and one severe. Overlapping spike pools from SARS-CoV-2 and HCoV-NL63, HCoV-OC43 and HCoV-229E served as culture stimuli.

CDR3 length equals 13 residues. Trimming left V 1 base short and J 1 base short, with 5 bases between. Germline V lookup: CDR1 DFQATT, CDR2 SNEGSKA (reference sequence). The treatment was: roughly nine-day PBMC culture with coronavirus spike peptide pools or control peptides (ViraFEST assay). With regard to this clonotype: What it binds is unknown.

Sequencing of the DNA from cultured CD4+ T cells was carried out with the Oncomine TCR Beta short-read assay. TCRdb ran MiXCR on the PCR reads and lists one entry per CDR3 protein. The sample holds around 17,000 distinct CDR3 sequences, approximately 57% seen once. Material: CD4+ T cells from blood, cultured in vitro. This TCR derives from a human donor who had recovered from COVID-19. The chain joins TRBV20-1 to TRBJ1-5, with D unresolved. CDR3 in DNA: TGCAGTGCTAGAGGAGGGAGCAATCAGCCCCAGCATTTT. It translates to CSARGGSNQPQHF.